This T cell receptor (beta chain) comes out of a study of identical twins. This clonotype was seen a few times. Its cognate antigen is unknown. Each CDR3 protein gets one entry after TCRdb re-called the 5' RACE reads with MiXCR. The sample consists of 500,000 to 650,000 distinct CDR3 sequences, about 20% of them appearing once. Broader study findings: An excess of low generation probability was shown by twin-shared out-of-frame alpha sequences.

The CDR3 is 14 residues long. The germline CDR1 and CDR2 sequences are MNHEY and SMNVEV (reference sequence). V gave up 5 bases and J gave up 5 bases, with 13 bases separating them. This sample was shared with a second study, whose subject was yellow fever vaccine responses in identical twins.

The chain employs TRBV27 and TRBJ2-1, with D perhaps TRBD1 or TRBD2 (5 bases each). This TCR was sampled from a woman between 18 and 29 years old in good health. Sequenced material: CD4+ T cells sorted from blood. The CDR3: CASSPRDGNNEQFF. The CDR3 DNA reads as TGTGCCAGCAGTCCACGGGACGGAAACAATGAGCAGTTCTTC.